The sequence of this T cell receptor beta chain was determined in a study of T cells expressing NK-cell markers. Study conclusions and caveats: These same clonotypes (in a handful of donors) also led the CD3+CD56-NKG2C+ fraction.

The CDR3 totals 16 residues. Turning to this clonotype: What it binds is unknown.

TCRdb reprocessed the 5' RACE reads and reports one entry per CDR3 protein, with no DNA. This sample's table reports about 440,000 distinct CDR3 sequences. Sequencing input: blood T cells: a sorted CD56 or NKG2C T cell subset, CD4+ or CD8+ T cells, or bulk PBMC T cells (not recorded which). The receptor was isolated from a woman aged 18 to 69 in good health. The V and J genes are TRBV12-3 or TRBV12-4 and TRBJ2-1; checking the TCRdb D call of TRBD1 is not possible without DNA. The CDR3 protein is CASIERGAASYNEQFF.